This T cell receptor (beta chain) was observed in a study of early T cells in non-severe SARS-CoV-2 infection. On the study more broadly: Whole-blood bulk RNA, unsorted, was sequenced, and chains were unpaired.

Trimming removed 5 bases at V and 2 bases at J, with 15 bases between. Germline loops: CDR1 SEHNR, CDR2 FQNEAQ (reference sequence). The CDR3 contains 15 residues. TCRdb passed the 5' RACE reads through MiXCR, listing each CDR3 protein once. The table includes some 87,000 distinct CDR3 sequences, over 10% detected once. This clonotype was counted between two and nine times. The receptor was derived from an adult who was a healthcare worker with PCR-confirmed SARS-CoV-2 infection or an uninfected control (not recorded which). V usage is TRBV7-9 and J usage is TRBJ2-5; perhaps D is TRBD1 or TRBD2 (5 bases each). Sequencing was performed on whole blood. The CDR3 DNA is TGTGCCAGCAGCCCCCGGGACGGAATACAAGAGACCCAGTACTTC. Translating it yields CASSPRDGIQETQYF.